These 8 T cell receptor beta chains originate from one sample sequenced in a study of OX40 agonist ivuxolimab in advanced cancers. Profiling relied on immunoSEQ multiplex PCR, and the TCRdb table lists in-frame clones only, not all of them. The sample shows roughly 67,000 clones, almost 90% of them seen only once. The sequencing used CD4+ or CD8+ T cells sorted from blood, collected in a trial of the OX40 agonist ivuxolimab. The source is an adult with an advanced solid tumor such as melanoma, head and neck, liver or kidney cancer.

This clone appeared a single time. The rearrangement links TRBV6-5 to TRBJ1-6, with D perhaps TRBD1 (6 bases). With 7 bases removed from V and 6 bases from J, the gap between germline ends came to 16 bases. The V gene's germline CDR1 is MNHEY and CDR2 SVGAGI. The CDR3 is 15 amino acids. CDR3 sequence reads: CASTSRQGTNSPLHF. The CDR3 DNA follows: TGTGCCAGCACCTCTAGGCAGGGGACTAATTCACCCCTCCACTTT.

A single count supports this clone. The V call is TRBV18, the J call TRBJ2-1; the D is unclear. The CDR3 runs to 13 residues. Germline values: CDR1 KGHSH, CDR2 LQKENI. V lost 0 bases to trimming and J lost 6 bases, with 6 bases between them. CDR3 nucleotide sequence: TGTGCCAGCTCACCACCGATTATCAATGAGCAGTTCTTC. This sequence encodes CASSPPIINEQFF.

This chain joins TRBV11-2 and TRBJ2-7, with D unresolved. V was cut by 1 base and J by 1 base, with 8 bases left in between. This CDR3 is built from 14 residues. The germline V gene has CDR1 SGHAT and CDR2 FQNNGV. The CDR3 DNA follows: TGTGCCAGCAGCTTAGGAAGGGCTTCCTACGAGCAGTACTTC. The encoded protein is CASSLGRASYEQYF.

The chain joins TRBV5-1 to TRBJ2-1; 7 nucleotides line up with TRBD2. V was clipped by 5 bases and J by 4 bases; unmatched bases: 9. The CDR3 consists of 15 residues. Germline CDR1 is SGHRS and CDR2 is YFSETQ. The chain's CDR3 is CASRPSSGAYNEQFF. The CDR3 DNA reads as TGCGCCAGCAGGCCGAGCAGCGGGGCTTACAATGAGCAGTTCTTC. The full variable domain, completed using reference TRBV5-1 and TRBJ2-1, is KAGVTQTPRYLIKTRGQQVTLSCSPISGHRSVSWYQQTPGQGLQFLFEYFSETQRNKGNFPGRFSGRQFSNSRSEMNVSTLELGDSALYLCASRPSSGAYNEQFFGPGTRLTVL.

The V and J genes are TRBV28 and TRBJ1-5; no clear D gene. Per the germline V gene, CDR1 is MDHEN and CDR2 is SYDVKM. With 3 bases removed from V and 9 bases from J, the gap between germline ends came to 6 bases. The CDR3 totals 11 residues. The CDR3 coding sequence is TGTGCCAGCAGTTTTCGAGGGCCCCAGCATTTT. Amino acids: CASSFRGPQHF.

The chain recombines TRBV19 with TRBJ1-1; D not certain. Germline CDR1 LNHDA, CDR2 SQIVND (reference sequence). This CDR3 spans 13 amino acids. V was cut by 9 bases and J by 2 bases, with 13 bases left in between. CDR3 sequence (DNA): TGTGCCAGCTCCGAGACGGTAAACACTGAAGCTTTCTTT. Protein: CASSETVNTEAFF.

CDR3 DNA sequence: TGTGCCAGCACACGCGAGCCCAGCGGCGAGCAGTACTTC. Encoded protein: CASTREPSGEQYF. This chain uses TRBV2 with TRBJ2-7; TRBD2 might be the D (5 bases). The germline V and J ends were trimmed by 7 bases and 6 bases, with 16 bases remaining between them. The CDR3 is 13 amino acids. Germline V gene lookup returns CDR1 SNHLY and CDR2 FYNNEI.

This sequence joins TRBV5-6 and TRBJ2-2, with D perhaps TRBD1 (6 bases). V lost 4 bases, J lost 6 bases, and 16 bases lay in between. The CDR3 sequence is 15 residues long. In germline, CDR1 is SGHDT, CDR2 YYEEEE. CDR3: CASSIRTTGAGELFF. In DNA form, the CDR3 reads TGTGCCAGCAGCATAAGGACGACAGGTGCCGGGGAGCTGTTTTTT.